Sequencing of this T cell receptor beta chain was carried out in a study of blood T cell repertoires in COVID-19. Participants spanned ages about 18 to 100 years and resided in fewer than 30 US areas. Symptom resolution, clearance, or two negative PCRs marked donors in Cohort 3 as recovered. Profiled with immunoSEQ multiplex PCR; TCRdb holds only in-frame clones, not every one. The sample comprises around 450,000 clones, less than 95% of which are singletons, and 0.55% to 0.75% rests with the top ten. This CDR3 contains 13 residues. The junction had 14 bases not matched to a gene; V was cut back by 6 bases and J by 15 bases.

J is TRBJ2-4 and V is TRBV12-3 or TRBV12-4; TRBD1 matches 7 bases. The source of this sequence is a man aged 18 to 35 who had recovered from COVID-19. Sequenced input: PBMCs or T cells enriched from blood (not recorded which). Here the CDR3 DNA reads TGTGCCAGCAGCAAAAACAGGGGTTCCTGGTCGTACTTC. It codes for CASSKNRGSWSYF.